Listed below are T cell receptor beta chains from one sample, sequenced in a study of blood T cell repertoires in COVID-19. TCRdb's table, derived via immunoSEQ multiplex PCR, lists solely in-frame clones and lacks some. The sample carries tens of thousands of clones, about four fifths recorded once. Sequencing used peripheral blood. These receptors originate from a human donor in a cohort sampled during active COVID-19. The CDR3 runs from the conserved cysteine through the conserved F or W. The D gene is left open where the match is weak. A row's size may be missing; if present it is once, few, many or a size class.

d_call	j_call	v_call	clone_size	cdr3_aa	cdr3_nt
TRBD1	TRBJ2-1	TRBV18	-	CASSRSNPGQGNNEQFF	TGTGCCAGCTCACGATCAAACCCGGGACAGGGTAACAATGAGCAGTTCTTC
-	TRBJ2-3	TRBV5-4	-	CASSLGGPSDTQYF	TGTGCCAGCAGCTTAGGGGGTCCTAGCGATACGCAGTATTTT
-	TRBJ1-1	TRBV13	-	CASKGRGQNTEAFF	TGTGCCAGCAAGGGGAGGGGACAGAACACTGAAGCTTTCTTT
TRBD1	TRBJ1-1	TRBV9	-	CASSVGGRGTEAFF	TGTGCCAGCAGCGTAGGGGGCAGGGGGACTGAAGCTTTCTTT
-	TRBJ2-1	TRBV11-3	-	CASSPIQGFEQFF	TGTGCCAGCAGCCCGATTCAGGGTTTTGAGCAGTTCTTC
TRBD1	TRBJ1-6	TRBV3-1/TRBV3-2	-	CASRQTGGDSPLHF	TGTGCCAGCAGGCAGACAGGGGGTGATTCACCCCTCCACTTT
TRBD1	TRBJ2-5	TRBV3-1/TRBV3-2	-	CASSAKMGQIGETQYF	TGTGCCAGCAGCGCTAAGATGGGACAGATCGGGGAGACCCAGTACTTC
-	TRBJ2-7	TRBV27	-	CASSLSWSGRHEQYF	TGTGCCAGCAGTTTATCGTGGAGTGGGAGGCACGAGCAGTACTTC
-	TRBJ2-3	TRBV7-6	-	CASSQLPGSPDTQYF	TGTGCCAGCAGCCAGCTACCAGGAAGCCCAGATACGCAGTATTTT
-	TRBJ2-5	TRBV7-9	-	CASSLGAGRETQYF	TGTGCCAGCAGCTTAGGAGCAGGGCGGGAGACCCAGTACTTC
-	TRBJ2-1	TRBV5-1	few	CASSLGDRNYNEQFF	TGCGCCAGCAGCTTGGGAGACAGGAATTACAATGAGCAGTTCTTC
TRBD2	TRBJ2-5	TRBV7-3	-	CASSLSPPTTLGGDSKETQYF	TGTGCCAGCAGCTTAAGCCCCCCAACCACCCTCGGGGGGGATTCAAAAGAGACCCAGTACTTC
TRBD1	TRBJ1-2	TRBV7-9	-	CASSNTDRSGYGYTF	TGTGCCAGCAGCAACACGGACAGGTCAGGCTATGGCTACACCTTC
TRBD1	TRBJ1-4	TRBV18	-	CASSQGTGTAEKLFF	TGTGCCAGCTCACAGGGGACAGGCACAGCCGAAAAACTGTTTTTT
TRBD2	TRBJ2-7	TRBV6-5	-	CASSYSSSGSYEQYF	TGTGCCAGCAGTTACTCGTCTAGCGGCTCCTACGAGCAGTACTTC
TRBD2	TRBJ2-5	TRBV18	-	CASSPRTREETQYF	TGTGCCAGCTCACCAAGGACTAGGGAAGAGACCCAGTACTTC
-	TRBJ2-7	TRBV5-6	-	CASSLDIGQFIYEQYF	TGTGCCAGCAGCTTAGACATCGGACAGTTCATCTACGAGCAGTACTTC
TRBD2	TRBJ2-5	TRBV18	once	CASSPLTSGKGTQYF	TGTGCCAGCTCACCCCTAACTAGCGGCAAGGGGACCCAGTACTTC
TRBD1	TRBJ1-6	TRBV27	-	CASSLDRGGNSPLHF	TGTGCCAGCAGTTTAGACAGGGGAGGCAATTCACCCCTCCACTTT
-	TRBJ2-2	TRBV7-2	-	CASSLVAGAGELFF	TGTGCCAGCAGCTTAGTAGCCGGTGCCGGGGAGCTGTTTTTT
-	TRBJ2-1	TRBV5-3	once	CARSPKSHEQFF	TGTGCCAGAAGCCCTAAAAGCCATGAGCAGTTCTTC
TRBD1	TRBJ1-5	TRBV4-1	once	CASSPGQGLEPQHF	TGCGCCAGCAGCCCGGGACAGGGTTTGGAGCCCCAGCATTTT
-	TRBJ1-5	TRBV23-1	-	CASSQSRNQPQHF	TGCGCCAGCAGTCAATCTCGGAATCAGCCCCAGCATTTT
TRBD2	TRBJ2-5	TRBV19	-	CASSGDLRGAQYF	TGTGCCAGTAGCGGGGACCTGCGGGGGGCCCAGTACTTC
TRBD1	TRBJ1-3	TRBV12-3/TRBV12-4	-	CASSWTGRDTIYF	TGTGCCAGCAGTTGGACAGGGAGGGACACCATATATTTT
-	TRBJ2-7	TRBV2	-	CASSTHLAEVSYEQYF	TGTGCCAGCAGCACGCACTTAGCGGAGGTCTCCTACGAGCAGTACTTC
-	TRBJ2-2	TRBV7-6	-	CASSPGGASTGELFF	TGTGCCAGCAGCCCTGGGGGGGCAAGTACCGGGGAGCTGTTTTTT
-	TRBJ2-3	TRBV10-1	-	CASSELGVSTDTQYF	TGCGCCAGCAGTGAGTTAGGGGTCAGCACAGATACGCAGTATTTT
-	TRBJ2-7	TRBV4-2	-	CASSQDMGGSYEQYF	TGTGCCAGCAGCCAAGACATGGGGGGCTCCTACGAGCAGTACTTC
-	TRBJ1-5	TRBV12-3/TRBV12-4	-	CASRGTQNQPQHF	TGTGCCAGCAGAGGGACACAGAATCAGCCCCAGCATTTT
TRBD2	TRBJ2-5	TRBV6-4	few	CASSVLAGETQYF	TGTGCCAGCAGTGTTCTAGCGGGAGAGACCCAGTACTTC
TRBD2	TRBJ2-3	TRBV9	once	CASSVVPSGGTDTQYF	TGTGCCAGCAGCGTAGTCCCTAGCGGGGGCACAGATACGCAGTATTTT
-	TRBJ2-5	TRBV7-8	-	CASSPLPRGETQYF	TGTGCCAGCAGCCCGCTCCCTCGGGGGGAGACCCAGTACTTC
-	TRBJ1-2	TRBV12-5	-	CASGLESPIYGYTF	TGTGCTAGTGGTTTAGAGTCTCCCATCTATGGCTACACCTTC
TRBD1	TRBJ2-7	TRBV4-3	-	CASSQSRTGGHEQYF	TGCGCCAGCAGCCAATCTCGGACAGGGGGCCACGAGCAGTACTTC
TRBD2	TRBJ2-1	TRBV6-5	-	CASKAGGDFYEQFF	TGTGCCAGCAAAGCGGGGGGGGATTTTTATGAGCAGTTCTTC
-	TRBJ1-2	TRBV7-8	-	CASSVTGINYGYTF	TGTGCCAGCAGCGTAACAGGGATTAACTATGGCTACACCTTC
-	TRBJ2-5	TRBV7-8	-	CASSLSGGQQETQYF	TGTGCCAGCAGCTTATCCGGGGGACAGCAAGAGACCCAGTACTTC
TRBD1	TRBJ1-5	TRBV2	-	CASTLGQVNQPQHF	TGTGCCAGCACCCTAGGACAGGTAAATCAGCCCCAGCATTTT
-	TRBJ1-1	TRBV6-6	few	CASSYGTSNTEAFF	TGTGCCAGCAGTTACGGGACATCGAACACTGAAGCTTTCTTT
-	TRBJ1-2	TRBV27	-	CASSLRGAWGGYTF	TGTGCCAGCAGTTTACGGGGGGCGTGGGGTGGCTACACCTTC
-	TRBJ1-2	TRBV7-9	-	CASSSSNQGCTF	TGTGCCAGCAGCAGTTCCAACCAGGGCTGCACCTTC
-	TRBJ2-1	TRBV4-2	-	CASSQDSYNEQFF	TGTGCCAGCAGCCAGGACAGCTACAATGAGCAGTTCTTC
TRBD1	TRBJ1-3	TRBV3-1/TRBV3-2	once	CASSPRTGRKESFGNTIYF	TGTGCCAGCAGCCCCCGGACAGGACGCAAAGAAAGTTTTGGAAACACCATATATTTT
-	TRBJ2-5	TRBV28	-	CASSSEETQYF	TGTGCCAGCAGCTCGGAAGAGACCCAGTACTTC
-	TRBJ1-1	TRBV7-2	-	CASSLAAGNTEAFF	TGTGCCAGCAGCTTAGCTGCAGGGAACACTGAAGCTTTCTTT
-	TRBJ2-7	TRBV29-1	-	CSVRPAEQEGFYEQYF	TGCAGCGTCCGACCCGCCGAACAGGAGGGATTCTACGAGCAGTACTTC
-	TRBJ1-2	TRBV6-5	-	CATLDYGYTF	TGTGCCACCCTTGACTATGGCTACACCTTC
-	TRBJ2-7	TRBV5-8	-	CASSSRWASYEQYF	TGTGCCAGCAGCTCCAGGTGGGCCTCCTACGAGCAGTACTTC
-	TRBJ2-5	TRBV5-6	-	CASSRAHRGADQETQYF	TGTGCCAGCAGTAGGGCCCACCGGGGAGCAGACCAAGAGACCCAGTACTTC
-	TRBJ1-3	TRBV5-1	-	CASSLAGLSSGNTIYF	TGCGCCAGCAGCTTAGCGGGATTAAGCTCTGGAAACACCATATATTTT
-	TRBJ2-1	TRBV18	-	CASSPPFTYNEQFF	TGTGCCAGCTCACCACCGTTTACTTACAATGAGCAGTTCTTC
TRBD1	TRBJ1-5	TRBV6-6	-	CASSNRGANQPQHF	TGTGCCAGCAGTAACAGGGGTGCAAATCAGCCCCAGCATTTT